The 29 T cell receptor beta chains in this list originate from one sample, sequenced in a study of cytomegalovirus exposure and HLA in healthy donors. This PCR relied on a set of 60 Vbeta primers and 13 Jbeta primers. Clones were sequenced by immunoSEQ multiplex PCR, and TCRdb holds only the in-frame ones, with some missing. The repertoire table contains about 92,000 clones. The sequenced sample consisted of PBMCs. Receptors were obtained from a middle-aged man in good health and CMV-seropositive.

The chain combines TRBV19 with TRBJ1-1; D ambiguous. V shed 1 base and J shed 3 bases, with 12 bases lying between them. CDR1 and CDR2 (germline): LNHDA, SQIVND (reference sequence). This CDR3 is built from 15 residues. The CDR3 sequence is CASSIGASLHTEAFF. The CDR3 DNA reads TGTGCCAGTAGTATAGGGGCCAGCTTACACACTGAAGCTTTCTTT.

The gene calls are TRBV6-5 and TRBJ1-1; a weak D match, TRBD1 (5 bases). This CDR3 is built from 13 residues. Per germline, CDR1 MNHEY and CDR2 SVGAGI. V lost 7 bases to trimming and J lost 0 bases, with 9 bases between them. The chain's CDR3 is CASNKGLNTEAFF. The DNA of the CDR3 is TGTGCCAGCAACAAGGGGCTGAACACTGAAGCTTTCTTT.

V is TRBV27 and J is TRBJ2-1; D is ambiguous. V was shortened by 3 bases and J by 2 bases, with 14 bases between the two germline ends. The V gene's germline CDR1 is MNHEY and CDR2 SMNVEV (reference sequence). The CDR3 spans 16 residues. Here the CDR3 DNA reads TGTGCCAGCAGTTTTCTAGGCAAGCAGACCTACAATGAGCAGTTCTTC. This gives the protein CASSFLGKQTYNEQFF.

The chain joins TRBV30 to TRBJ1-3; no clear D. CDR3 length: 13 amino acids. The V and J ends lost 2 bases and 4 bases respectively, with 9 bases between them. Germline CDR1 and CDR2: GTSNPN and SVGIG (reference sequence). For the CDR3, the DNA is TGTGCCTGGAGTAACAGTGGCGGAAACACCATATATTTT. It codes for CAWSNSGGNTIYF.

This rearrangement joins TRBV7-3 to TRBJ1-2; no firm D call. Germline V gene sequence: CDR1 SGHTA, CDR2 FQGTGA. The CDR3 extends over 13 amino acids. V lost 2 bases and J 2 bases, leaving 6 bases between the germline ends. The CDR3 sequence: CASSLAANYGYTF. CDR3 DNA sequence: TGTGCCAGCAGCTTAGCTGCGAACTATGGCTACACCTTC. The full variable domain, its missing parts supplied by reference TRBV7-3 and TRBJ1-2, is GAGVSQTPSNKVTEKGKYVELRCDPISGHTALYWYRQSLGQGPEFLIYFQGTGAADDSGLPNDRFFAVRPEGSVSTLKIQRTERGDSAVYLCASSLAANYGYTFGSGTRLTVV.

The chain employs TRBV27 and TRBJ2-2; 7 bases are a match to TRBD1. The CDR3 runs to 14 residues. The germline V gene encodes CDR1 MNHEY and CDR2 SMNVEV (reference sequence). The V and J ends lost 2 bases and 4 bases, in that order; junction bases with no gene match: 1. CDR3 bases: TGTGCCAGCAGTTTAGGGACAGTCACCGGGGAGCTGTTTTTT. Translating gives CASSLGTVTGELFF.

The chain is built from TRBV7-9 and TRBJ2-7; TRBD1 is a possible D gene (6 bases). Germline-derived CDR1 and CDR2 are SEHNR and FQNEAQ (reference sequence). V was clipped by 5 bases and J by 7 bases, with 18 bases between them. The CDR3 spans 14 residues. CDR3 region: CASSRSGTSEEQYV. CDR3 sequence (DNA): TGTGCCAGCAGCCGATCCGGGACATCCGAGGAGCAGTACGTC.

V gene TRBV5-8 combines with J gene TRBJ1-1, with D perhaps TRBD1 (5 bases). From germline, CDR1 is SGHTS and CDR2 YDEGEE. The CDR3 covers 13 residues. V lost 7 bases and J 10 bases, leaving 20 bases between the germline ends. The CDR3 DNA reads as TGTGCCAGCCCCCCAGGGTTCGCCTATGGAGCTTTCTTT. Encoded protein: CASPPGFAYGAFF.

A word on this clone: The same CDR3 arises from other DNA sequences in this sample as well. The V call is TRBV7-2, the J call TRBJ1-2, with D possibly matching TRBD1 (5 bases). Germline V gene data show CDR1 as SGHTA and CDR2 as FQGNSA. Trimming took 1 base from V and 8 from J, leaving 14 bases between them. The CDR3 contains 14 residues. CDR3 in amino acids: CASSLGGVTQGYTF. DNA for the CDR3: TGTGCCAGCAGCTTAGGGGGGGTTACGCAGGGCTACACCTTC.

The chain joins TRBV4-2 to TRBJ2-7, with 9 bases lining up with TRBD2. Germline loops: CDR1 LGHNA, CDR2 YNFKEQ. Trimming at V came to 4 bases and at J to 2 bases, leaving 12 bases not matched to a gene. The CDR3 consists of 17 residues. The CDR3 protein is CASSLLKGLAGTYEQYV. In nucleotides, the CDR3 is TGTGCCAGCAGCCTATTAAAAGGTCTAGCGGGAACCTACGAGCAGTACGTC.

The CDR3 here is CASSQLQGPQETQYF. The CDR3 nucleotides read TGTGCCAGCAGCCAATTACAGGGCCCCCAAGAGACCCAGTACTTC. The chain is built from TRBV14 and TRBJ2-5; D may be TRBD1 (6 bases). V dropped 2 bases and J dropped 1 base, with 11 bases sitting between them. This CDR3 spans 15 amino acids. Per the germline V gene, CDR1 is SGHDN and CDR2 is FVKESK. Combining the CDR3 with reference TRBV14 and TRBJ2-5 gives the whole variable domain EAGVTQFPSHSVIEKGQTVTLRCDPISGHDNLYWYRRVMGKEIKFLLHFVKESKQDESGMPNNRFLAERTGGTYSTLKVQPAELEDSGVYFCASSQLQGPQETQYFGPGTRLLVL.

The J gene is TRBJ1-3, the V gene TRBV6-5; TRBD1 is a possible D gene (6 bases). Germline assignment: CDR1 MNHEY and CDR2 SVGAGI. V was trimmed by 4 bases and J by 2 bases, leaving 12 bases between them. The CDR3 has 15 residues. CDR3 coding DNA: TGTGCCAGCAGTTCAGGACAGTACACTGGAAACACCATATATTTT. Protein product: CASSSGQYTGNTIYF.

The chain links TRBV7-2 to TRBJ1-1, with D maybe TRBD1 (5 bases). V lost 3 bases and J lost 2, with 7 bases in between. Germline-derived CDR1 and CDR2 are SGHTA and FQGNSA. This CDR3 is 13 amino acids long. The CDR3 DNA reads as TGTGCCAGCAGCTTTAGGGGAAACACTGAAGCTTTCTTT. Amino acids: CASSFRGNTEAFF.

The chain is built from TRBV4-1 and TRBJ2-2; D perhaps matches TRBD2 (6 bases). V lost 6 bases to trimming and J lost 2 bases, with 13 bases between them. The CDR3 runs to 15 residues. Per germline, CDR1 MGHRA and CDR2 YSYEKL. CDR3 nucleotide sequence: TGCGCCAGCAGATCATCGGGACTCAACACCGGGGAGCTGTTTTTT. Translated: CASRSSGLNTGELFF.

The chain recombines TRBV11-2 with TRBJ1-1; 11 nucleotides agree with TRBD1. V shed 4 bases, J shed 0 bases, and the junction held 4 bases outside the gene matches. CDR3 length: 16 amino acids. From germline, CDR1 is SGHAT and CDR2 FQNNGV. DNA of the CDR3: TGTGCCAGCAGCTCCCTGGACAGGGGGCTGAACACTGAAGCTTTCTTT. This encodes CASSSLDRGLNTEAFF.

The chain joins TRBV7-2 to TRBJ2-7; TRBD2 matches 10 bases. The V segment lost 1 base and the J segment 2 bases; nucleotides outside the gene matches: 5. This CDR3 has 16 residues. Germline lookup yields CDR1 SGHTA and CDR2 FQGNSA. The CDR3 nucleotides read TGTGCCAGCAGCTTAGTCTCGACTAGCGGGCCCTACGAGCAGTACTTC. Translating gives CASSLVSTSGPYEQYF. The whole variable domain, remainder taken from reference TRBV7-2 and TRBJ2-7, is GAGVSQSPSNKVTEKGKDVELRCDPISGHTALYWYRQSLGQGLEFLIYFQGNSAPDKSGLPSDRFSAERTGGSVSTLTIQRTQQEDSAVYLCASSLVSTSGPYEQYFGPGTRLTVT.

The chain links TRBV20-1 to TRBJ2-5; D unresolved. The CDR3 runs to 11 residues. The V and J ends lost 0 bases and 7 bases respectively, with 6 bases between them. CDR1 and CDR2 from the germline V gene are DFQATT and SNEGSKA (reference sequence). This CDR3 reads CSAREGGTQYF. Here the CDR3 DNA reads TGCAGTGCTAGAGAAGGCGGGACCCAGTACTTC.

The rearrangement joins TRBV6-6 to TRBJ1-5, with 9 bases aligning to TRBD1. The germline V gene encodes CDR1 MNHNY and CDR2 SVGAGI (reference sequence). This CDR3 has 15 amino acids. Unmatched junction bases numbered 6, after V lost 5 bases and J lost 4 bases. The CDR3 protein is CASSIQGALNQPQHF. CDR3 nucleotide sequence: TGTGCCAGCAGTATACAGGGGGCCCTGAATCAGCCCCAGCATTTT.

The rearrangement joins TRBV30 to TRBJ2-5; 8 positions match TRBD1. V lost 5 bases and J lost 7; bases outside the gene matches: 6. Germline V gene sequence: CDR1 GTSNPN, CDR2 SVGIG (reference sequence). The CDR3 sequence is 12 residues long. CDR3 in amino acids: CAWATGERTQYF. The CDR3 bases are TGTGCCTGGGCGACAGGGGAACGGACCCAGTACTTC.

The rearrangement uses TRBV25-1 and TRBJ2-1, with a tentative D call TRBD2 (7 bases). Germline CDR1 MGHDK, CDR2 SYGVNS. Trimming cost V 8 bases and J 8 bases, with 16 bases left between them. The CDR3 covers 13 residues. The DNA for the CDR3 is TGTGCCAGCCAGTGGGGGGGCGCGTATGAGCAGTTCTTC. This sequence encodes CASQWGGAYEQFF.

J is TRBJ2-7 and V is TRBV7-2, with 10 bases fitting TRBD2. CDR1 is SGHTA and CDR2 is FQGNSA in the germline V gene. This CDR3 is built from 16 residues. Unmatched junction bases numbered 11, after V lost 2 bases and J lost 7 bases. CDR3 region: CASSLTASGRGKEQYF. DNA for the CDR3: TGTGCCAGCAGCTTAACGGCGAGCGGGAGGGGGAAGGAGCAGTACTTC.

CDR3 DNA sequence: TGTGCCAGTAGTATAAGTACAGGGAGGGCGACCCAGTACTTC. Amino acids: CASSISTGRATQYF. The chain employs TRBV19 and TRBJ2-5, with D perhaps TRBD2 (7 bases). This CDR3 contains 14 residues. In germline, CDR1 is LNHDA, CDR2 SQIVND (reference sequence). Trimming stripped 2 bases from V and 7 bases from J, with 14 bases between.

The chain joins TRBV18 to TRBJ1-1; 7 bases agree with TRBD1. There are 16 residues in the CDR3. V shed 1 base, J shed 0 bases, and the junction held 5 bases outside the gene matches. CDR1 and CDR2 (germline): KGHSH, LQKENI. The CDR3 nucleotides are TGTGCCAGCTCACCACGGAGGGGACAGCTGAACACTGAAGCTTTCTTT. Residues: CASSPRRGQLNTEAFF.

The CDR3 loop is CASSQQGVNYGYTF. The CDR3 coding sequence is TGTGCCAGCAGCCAGCAGGGGGTGAACTATGGCTACACCTTC. The rearrangement joins TRBV4-2 to TRBJ1-2; 7 positions match TRBD1. The CDR3 spans 14 residues. Germline lookup yields CDR1 LGHNA and CDR2 YNFKEQ. The V and J ends lost 3 bases and 2 bases, in that order; junction bases with no gene match: 3.

V is TRBV7-3 and J is TRBJ2-1, with D maybe TRBD2 (6 bases). The CDR3 is made up of 14 amino acids. Germline values: CDR1 SGHTA, CDR2 FQGTGA. V was cut by 4 bases and J by 6 bases, with 13 bases left in between. The CDR3 nucleotides read TGTGCCAGCAGCTCCGCGGGGACCACCAATGAGCAGTTCTTC. The encoded protein is CASSSAGTTNEQFF.

The V call is TRBV7-2, the J call TRBJ1-1; D call uncertain. Germline V lookup: CDR1 SGHTA, CDR2 FQGNSA. V dropped 2 bases and J dropped 6 bases, with 13 bases sitting between them. The CDR3 is made up of 14 amino acids. Written as DNA, the CDR3 is TGTGCCAGCAGCTTAATTTCGGAGTCGGCTGAAGCTTTCTTT. It encodes CASSLISESAEAFF.

The rearrangement links TRBV19 to TRBJ2-7, with D tentatively TRBD1 (5 bases). The CDR3 is 14 amino acids. Between the trimmed V and J ends, which lost 5 bases and 0 bases, there was a span of 11 bases. Germline V gene lookup returns CDR1 LNHDA and CDR2 SQIVND (reference sequence). This chain's CDR3 is CASSSTVSSYEQYF. The DNA of the CDR3 is TGTGCCAGTAGTTCGACAGTAAGCTCCTACGAGCAGTACTTC.

The chain couples TRBV11-2 to TRBJ1-1; the D gene is possibly TRBD1 (5 bases). CDR1 is SGHAT and CDR2 is FQNNGV in the germline V gene. V was cut by 5 bases and J by 3 bases, with 19 bases left in between. CDR3 length: 16 amino acids. The CDR3 loop reads CASSQSSRVYHTEAFF. The CDR3 DNA is TGTGCCAGCAGCCAATCAAGCAGGGTGTATCACACTGAAGCTTTCTTT. Supplemented by reference TRBV11-2 and TRBJ1-1, the full variable domain reads EAGVAQSPRYKIIEKRQSVAFWCNPISGHATLYWYQQILGQGPKLLIQFQNNGVVDDSQLPKDRFSAERLKGVDSTLKIQPAKLEDSAVYLCASSQSSRVYHTEAFFGQGTRLTVV.

The gene calls are TRBV9 and TRBJ2-4; 8 bases are a match to TRBD2. V lost 3 bases, J lost 8 bases, and 7 bases stayed unmatched. CDR3 length: 14 amino acids. The germline CDR1 and CDR2 sequences are SGDLS and YYNGEE. CDR3 bases: TGTGCCAGCAGCGGCGGGGGGAGTGCGGACATTCAGTACTTC. Translating gives CASSGGGSADIQYF.